This T cell receptor (beta chain) was retrieved from a study of human T cells and chemical hapten exposure. Study details: Variability of per-sample TCR yields stemmed mainly from small differences in pooled library volume.

A remark on this clonotype: Its specificity is unknown.

Unique molecular identifiers were linked by the library to individual cDNA molecules. Authors' methods: A typical sample had 75,000 to 100,000 TCRs, with roughly 23,224 to 690,600 overall. A single record per CDR3 protein comes from TCRdb applying MiXCR to the 5' RACE reads. The V and J calls and clone size come from TCRdb's table, not from the authors' own analysis. This sample has under 100,000 distinct CDR3 sequences, with 15% found just once. Study-level points and caveats: After DPC sensitization, TCRs above 1 in 1000 frequency showed no change.

The authors' total RNA extraction used unfractionated whole blood. The CDR3 extends over 13 amino acids. The V and J ends lost 8 bases and 4 bases, in that order; junction bases with no gene match: 8. Germline V CDR1 and CDR2: SQVTM, ANQGSEA. This sequence was found in a female donor in good health. The chain employs TRBV29-1 and TRBJ1-2, with 9 bases fitting TRBD1. CDR3 DNA: TGCAGCTCCCTCGGGACAGGGAGCTATGGCTACACCTTC. This gives the protein CSSLGTGSYGYTF.